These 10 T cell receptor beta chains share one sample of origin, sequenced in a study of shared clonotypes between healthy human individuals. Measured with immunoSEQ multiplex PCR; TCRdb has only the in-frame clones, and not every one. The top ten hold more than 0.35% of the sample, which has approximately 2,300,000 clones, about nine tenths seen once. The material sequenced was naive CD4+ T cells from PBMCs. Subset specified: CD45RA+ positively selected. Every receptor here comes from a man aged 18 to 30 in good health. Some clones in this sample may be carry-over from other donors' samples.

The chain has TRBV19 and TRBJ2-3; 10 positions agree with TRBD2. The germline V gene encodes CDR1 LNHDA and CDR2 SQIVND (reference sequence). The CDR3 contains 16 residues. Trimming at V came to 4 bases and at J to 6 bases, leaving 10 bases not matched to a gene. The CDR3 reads CASSKVAGGSSDTQYF. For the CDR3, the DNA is TGTGCCAGTAGTAAAGTAGCGGGAGGCTCCTCGGATACGCAGTATTTT.

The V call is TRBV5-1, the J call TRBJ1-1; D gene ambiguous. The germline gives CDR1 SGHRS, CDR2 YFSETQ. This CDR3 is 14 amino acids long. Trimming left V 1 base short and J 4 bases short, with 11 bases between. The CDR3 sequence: CASSLPHLATEAFF. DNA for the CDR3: TGCGCCAGCAGCTTGCCCCACTTGGCCACTGAAGCTTTCTTT.

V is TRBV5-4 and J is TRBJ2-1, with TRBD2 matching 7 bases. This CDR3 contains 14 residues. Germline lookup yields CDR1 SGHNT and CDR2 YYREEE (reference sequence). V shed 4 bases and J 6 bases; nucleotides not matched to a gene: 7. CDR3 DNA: TGTGCCAGCAGCGTCCGGGACTACCTCAATGAGCAGTTCTTC. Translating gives CASSVRDYLNEQFF.

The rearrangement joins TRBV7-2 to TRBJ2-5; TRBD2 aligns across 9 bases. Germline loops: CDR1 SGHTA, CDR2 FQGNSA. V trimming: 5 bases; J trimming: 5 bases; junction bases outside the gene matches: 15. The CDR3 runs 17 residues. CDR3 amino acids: CASSPWVSAGGPETQYF. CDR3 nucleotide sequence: TGTGCCAGCAGCCCTTGGGTTTCGGCGGGAGGGCCGGAGACCCAGTACTTC.

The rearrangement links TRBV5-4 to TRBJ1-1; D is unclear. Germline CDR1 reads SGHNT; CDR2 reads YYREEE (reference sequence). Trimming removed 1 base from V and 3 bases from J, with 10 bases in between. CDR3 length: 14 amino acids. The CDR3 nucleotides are TGTGCCAGCAGCTTGCTGGGAAGGGACACTGAAGCTTTCTTT. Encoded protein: CASSLLGRDTEAFF. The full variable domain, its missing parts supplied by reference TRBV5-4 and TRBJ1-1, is ETGVTQSPTHLIKTRGQQVTLRCSSQSGHNTVSWYQQALGQGPQFIFQYYREEENGRGNFPPRFSGLQFPNYSSELNVNALELDDSALYLCASSLLGRDTEAFFGQGTRLTVV.

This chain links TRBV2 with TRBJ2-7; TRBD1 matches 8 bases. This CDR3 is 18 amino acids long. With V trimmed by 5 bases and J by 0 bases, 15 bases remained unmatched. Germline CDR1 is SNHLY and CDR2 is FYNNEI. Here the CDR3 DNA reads TGTGCCAGCAGTTTCAGACAGGGGCTCCCACCTTTCTCCTACGAGCAGTACTTC. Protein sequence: CASSFRQGLPPFSYEQYF.

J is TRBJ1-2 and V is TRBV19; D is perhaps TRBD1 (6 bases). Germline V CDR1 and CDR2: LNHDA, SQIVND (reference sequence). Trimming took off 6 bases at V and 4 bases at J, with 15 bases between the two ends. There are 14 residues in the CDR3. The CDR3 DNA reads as TGTGCCAGTAGAACCCTGGGAGGGGGCTATGGCTACACCTTC. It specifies CASRTLGGGYGYTF.

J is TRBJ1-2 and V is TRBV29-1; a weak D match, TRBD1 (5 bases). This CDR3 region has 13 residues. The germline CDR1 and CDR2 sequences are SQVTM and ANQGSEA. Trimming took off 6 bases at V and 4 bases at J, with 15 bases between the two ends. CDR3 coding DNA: TGCAGCGTAAGGGGCAGGGTAGGCTATGGCTACACCTTC. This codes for CSVRGRVGYGYTF.

CDR3 amino acids: CSVDWVGGDFGYTF. The CDR3 DNA follows: TGCAGCGTTGATTGGGTAGGGGGAGATTTCGGCTACACCTTC. The chain has TRBV29-1 and TRBJ1-2, with a possible D match to TRBD1 (6 bases). Germline V gene sequence: CDR1 SQVTM, CDR2 ANQGSEA. V lost 3 bases and J 8 bases, leaving 19 bases between the germline ends. The CDR3 sequence is 14 residues long.

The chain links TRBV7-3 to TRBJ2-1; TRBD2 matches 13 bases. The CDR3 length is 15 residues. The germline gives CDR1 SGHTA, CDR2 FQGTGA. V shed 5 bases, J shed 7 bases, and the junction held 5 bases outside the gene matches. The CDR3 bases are TGTGCCAGCAGCGAACTAGCGGGAGGGCGGAATGAGCAGTTCTTC. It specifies CASSELAGGRNEQFF.